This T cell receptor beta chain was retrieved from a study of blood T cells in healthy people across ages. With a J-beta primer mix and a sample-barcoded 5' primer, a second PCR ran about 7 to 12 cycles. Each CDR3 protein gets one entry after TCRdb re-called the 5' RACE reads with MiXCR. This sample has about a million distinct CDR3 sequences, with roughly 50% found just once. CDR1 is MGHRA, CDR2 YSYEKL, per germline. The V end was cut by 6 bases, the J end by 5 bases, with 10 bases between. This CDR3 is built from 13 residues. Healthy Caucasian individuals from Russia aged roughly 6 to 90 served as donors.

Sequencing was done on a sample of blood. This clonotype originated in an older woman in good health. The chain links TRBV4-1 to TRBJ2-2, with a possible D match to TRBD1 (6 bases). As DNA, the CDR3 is TGCGCCAGCAGGACACAGGGAACCGGGGAGCTGTTTTTT. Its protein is CASRTQGTGELFF.